A single sample gave rise to the 32 T cell receptor beta chains below, sequenced in a study of cytomegalovirus exposure and HLA in healthy donors. The PCR employed 60 Vbeta primers together with 13 Jbeta primers. Produced via immunoSEQ multiplex PCR; TCRdb's table is partial and in-frame only. This table has 110,000 or so clones, over 8.5% appearing once. Sequenced: PBMCs. The receptors stem from a woman aged 40 to 50 in good health and CMV-seropositive.

This clone was seen only a few times. The chain links TRBV7-8 to TRBJ1-6; unclear D gene. This CDR3 spans 16 amino acids. Trimming removed 4 bases from V and 7 bases from J, with 17 bases in between. CDR1 and CDR2 (germline): SGHVS, FQNEAQ. CDR3 residues: CASSSLDSVPNSPLHF. CDR3 in DNA: TGTGCCAGCAGCTCGCTGGACTCGGTCCCGAATTCACCCCTCCACTTT.

There are a few counts of this clone. The chain is built from TRBV6-5 and TRBJ1-6, with 10 bases fitting TRBD1. CDR1 and CDR2 from the germline V gene are MNHEY and SVGAGI. V lost 6 bases, J lost 10 bases, and 9 bases stayed unmatched. CDR3 size: 15 residues. The CDR3 sequence: CASRTRTGGRSPLHF. The CDR3 DNA sequence: TGTGCCAGCAGAACTAGGACAGGGGGACGATCACCCCTCCACTTT.

This clone was seen more than once but under ten times. The chain carries TRBV13 and TRBJ2-7; a weak D match, TRBD1 (5 bases). This CDR3 has 14 amino acids. The ends were cut back, 0 bases at V and 5 bases at J, with 11 bases in the middle. In germline, CDR1 is PRHDT, CDR2 FYEKMQ (reference sequence). The CDR3 spells CASSLGAGLHEQYF. The CDR3 DNA sequence: TGTGCCAGCAGCTTAGGGGCAGGGCTCCACGAGCAGTACTTC.

This clone was found a few times. The V call is TRBV5-6, the J call TRBJ2-3; D gene ambiguous. Germline CDR1 SGHDT, CDR2 YYEEEE. The V end lost 5 bases, the J end lost 7 bases, and 17 bases lay between the germline ends. The CDR3 totals 14 residues. The DNA of the CDR3 is TGTGCCAGCAGTCTGACATTGCCACCACATACGCAGTATTTT. Amino acid sequence: CASSLTLPPHTQYF.

The J gene is TRBJ2-1, the V gene TRBV27, with 8 nucleotides matching TRBD2. The germline V gene encodes CDR1 MNHEY and CDR2 SMNVEV (reference sequence). The V and J ends lost 5 bases and 3 bases, in that order; junction bases with no gene match: 12. The CDR3 length is 17 residues. In DNA, the CDR3 is TGTGCCAGCAGTCCCTCGAGGGGACTAGAGAGCTACAATGAGCAGTTCTTC. Encoded protein: CASSPSRGLESYNEQFF.

This clone was recorded a few times. V usage is TRBV7-9 and J usage is TRBJ1-1, with D tentatively TRBD1 (6 bases). V lost 2 bases to trimming and J lost 6 bases, with 13 bases between them. CDR3 size: 14 residues. Germline CDR1 reads SEHNR; CDR2 reads FQNEAQ (reference sequence). The CDR3: CASSLTPGGAEAFF. CDR3 DNA: TGTGCCAGCAGCTTAACTCCGGGGGGCGCTGAAGCTTTCTTT.

This clone came up a few times. This chain uses TRBV30 with TRBJ1-2; a possible D gene is TRBD1 (5 bases). The CDR3 consists of 12 residues. Germline-derived CDR1 and CDR2 are GTSNPN and SVGIG (reference sequence). V shed 0 bases and J shed 13 bases, with 15 bases lying between them. The CDR3 DNA sequence: TGTGCCTGGAGTGTACGTGGGATCGGGGGCACCTTC. Its protein product is CAWSVRGIGGTF.

This clone was picked up a small number of times. The chain uses TRBV9 and TRBJ1-1; 8 bases fit TRBD1. This CDR3 comprises 15 residues. The ends lost 4 bases at V and 6 bases at J; junction bases unmatched: 11. Germline-derived CDR1 and CDR2 are SGDLS and YYNGEE. The CDR3 loop reads CASSSEDRVEAEAFF. In DNA, the CDR3 is TGTGCCAGCAGCTCAGAGGACAGGGTGGAAGCTGAAGCTTTCTTT.

This clone has more than one count but fewer than ten. This chain joins TRBV15 and TRBJ2-2; weak D call: TRBD2 (7 bases). Germline V lookup: CDR1 LNHNV, CDR2 YYDKDF (reference sequence). The length of the CDR3 is 15 residues. The ends were cut back, 5 bases at V and 3 bases at J, with 13 bases in the middle. The CDR3 DNA reads TGTGCCACCAGCCCCCGGGGGGCGGACACCGGGGAGCTGTTTTTT. This translates into CATSPRGADTGELFF. The whole variable domain, filled in from reference TRBV15 and TRBJ2-2, reads DAMVIQNPRYQVTQFGKPVTLSCSQTLNHNVMYWYQQKSSQAPKLLFHYYDKDFNNEADTPDNFQSRRPNTSFCFLDIRSPGLGDTAMYLCATSPRGADTGELFFGEGSRLTVL.

This clone was seen more than once but under ten times. The chain is built from TRBV7-6 and TRBJ1-6; possible D gene TRBD1, 5 bases. Trimming removed 3 bases at V and 8 bases at J, with 11 bases between. CDR3 length equals 14 residues. Germline CDR1 reads SGHVS; CDR2 reads FNYEAQ. The CDR3 spells CASSLGGVDSPLHF. For the CDR3, the DNA is TGTGCCAGCAGCTTGGGAGGGGTCGATTCACCCCTCCACTTT.

The chain uses TRBV7-9 and TRBJ1-2; D remains ambiguous. V lost 3 bases to trimming and J lost 4 bases, with 6 bases between them. Germline values: CDR1 SEHNR, CDR2 FQNEAQ (reference sequence). The CDR3 contains 12 residues. In DNA form, the CDR3 reads TGTGCCAGCAGCTTGAACAGCTATGGCTACACCTTC. Protein product: CASSLNSYGYTF.

This clone came up a few times. The rearrangement links TRBV11-2 to TRBJ2-2; the D is unclear. The CDR3 spans 14 residues. Trimming took off 6 bases at V and 1 base at J, with 9 bases between the two ends. CDR1 SGHAT and CDR2 FQNNGV come from the germline V gene. For the CDR3, the DNA is TGTGCCAGCAGAACCTTCGGGAACACCGGGGAGCTGTTTTTT. Translating it yields CASRTFGNTGELFF.

This clone was seen only a few times. The V gene is TRBV28, the J gene TRBJ2-7; D not certain. Germline V gene data show CDR1 as MDHEN and CDR2 as SYDVKM. V was pared by 3 bases and J by 7 bases, with 16 bases between. The CDR3 has 14 residues. The CDR3 sequence is CASSFIYGVREQYF. The CDR3 nucleotides read TGTGCCAGCAGTTTTATTTACGGAGTACGTGAGCAGTACTTC.

There are a few counts of this clone. The chain combines TRBV4-1 with TRBJ1-2, with 9 bases identical to TRBD1. The germline V gene has CDR1 MGHRA and CDR2 YSYEKL. This CDR3 has 17 amino acids. V shed 4 bases, J shed 4 bases, and the junction held 13 bases outside the gene matches. As DNA, the CDR3 is TGCGCCAGCAGCCCCGGACAGGGGATCGGTATAGGCTATGGCTACACCTTC. Its translation is CASSPGQGIGIGYGYTF.

This clone showed up just a few times. The chain recombines TRBV6-4 with TRBJ2-2; TRBD1 matches at 9 bases. The CDR3 sequence is 14 residues long. V shed 8 bases, J shed 1 base, and the junction held 2 bases outside the gene matches. CDR1 MRHNA and CDR2 SNTAGT come from the germline V gene. The CDR3 loop reads CASRDRENTGELFF. CDR3 nucleotide sequence: TGTGCCAGCCGGGACAGGGAGAACACCGGGGAGCTGTTTTTT.

This clone has more than one count but fewer than ten. The rearrangement joins TRBV19 to TRBJ2-2; 9 nucleotides align to TRBD1. Germline V CDR1 and CDR2: LNHDA, SQIVND (reference sequence). The CDR3 contains 16 residues. V dropped 3 bases and J dropped 4; count of bases not matched to a gene: 6. The CDR3 bases are TGTGCCAGTAGTATCAGGACAGGGGATGGCACCGGGGAGCTGTTTTTT. The encoded protein is CASSIRTGDGTGELFF.

The J gene is TRBJ2-2, the V gene TRBV19, with a possible D match to TRBD1 (6 bases). This CDR3 spans 17 amino acids. Germline V gene lookup returns CDR1 LNHDA and CDR2 SQIVND (reference sequence). V lost 5 bases and J 6 bases, leaving 22 bases between the germline ends. Written as DNA, the CDR3 is TGTGCCAGTAGTGTGGGGGCCGGCAGGGGTCGATCCGGGGAGCTGTTTTTT. Its protein is CASSVGAGRGRSGELFF.

The table lists this clone with a count of one. The chain carries TRBV6-6 and TRBJ2-3, with 10 bases matching TRBD1. Germline CDR1 reads MNHNY; CDR2 reads SVGAGI (reference sequence). Losses at the gene ends were 1 base for V and 4 bases for J; bases not matched to a gene: 2. CDR3 size: 15 residues. CDR3 sequence: CASSYFGQGADTQYF. In DNA, the CDR3 is TGTGCCAGCAGTTACTTCGGACAGGGGGCAGATACGCAGTATTTT.

This sequence joins TRBV28 and TRBJ1-4, with D possibly TRBD1 on 5 matching bases. V gave up 4 bases and J gave up 4 bases, with 13 bases separating them. Germline V gene lookup returns CDR1 MDHEN and CDR2 SYDVKM. The CDR3 consists of 15 residues. The CDR3 loop is CASSSTVALNEKLFF. The CDR3 DNA follows: TGTGCCAGCAGTTCGACAGTGGCCCTTAATGAAAAACTGTTTTTT.

The chain couples TRBV5-1 to TRBJ1-2; possible D gene TRBD1, 6 bases. Germline lookup yields CDR1 SGHRS and CDR2 YFSETQ. CDR3 size: 18 residues. V gave up 1 base and J gave up 4 bases, with 23 bases separating them. The CDR3 DNA follows: TGCGCCAGCAGCTTGTCGTTCAAGGTTAAGGGACACCTCTATGGCTACACCTTC. It specifies CASSLSFKVKGHLYGYTF. Using reference TRBV5-1 and TRBJ1-2 for the parts outside the CDR3, the full variable domain is KAGVTQTPRYLIKTRGQQVTLSCSPISGHRSVSWYQQTPGQGLQFLFEYFSETQRNKGNFPGRFSGRQFSNSRSEMNVSTLELGDSALYLCASSLSFKVKGHLYGYTFGSGTRLTVV.

The chain combines TRBV11-3 with TRBJ2-3, with 9 positions matching TRBD2. The CDR3 sequence is 15 residues long. V was pared by 1 base and J by 4 bases, with 3 bases of the junction left unmatched. Germline-derived CDR1 and CDR2 are SGHNT and YENEEA. Here the CDR3 DNA reads TGTGCCAGCAGCTTAGGAGCGGGGGGCTCAGATACGCAGTATTTT. Encoded protein: CASSLGAGGSDTQYF.

V gene TRBV10-3 combines with J gene TRBJ1-5; no reliable D call. The germline CDR1 and CDR2 sequences are ENHRY and SYGVKD. CDR3 size: 13 residues. V lost 4 bases to trimming and J lost 1 base, with 5 bases between them. Here the CDR3 reads CAISGESNQPQHF. The CDR3 DNA follows: TGTGCCATCAGTGGCGAAAGCAATCAGCCCCAGCATTTT.

The chain has TRBV4-1 and TRBJ2-7; 8 bases are shared with TRBD1. Trimming at V came to 8 bases and at J to 3 bases, leaving 12 bases not matched to a gene. Germline lookup yields CDR1 MGHRA and CDR2 YSYEKL. CDR3 length: 15 amino acids. CDR3 sequence (DNA): TGCGCCAGCGCGGCGGAGACAGGGGAGATCTACGAGCAGTACTTC. Its protein product is CASAAETGEIYEQYF.

This clone was seen a handful of times. The chain combines TRBV30 with TRBJ2-3, with 14 bases matching TRBD2. This CDR3 is 16 amino acids long. Germline trimming cut 1 base from V and 1 base from J; bases unmatched to any gene: 1. Germline loops: CDR1 GTSNPN, CDR2 SVGIG (reference sequence). The CDR3 DNA is TGTGCCTGGAGTGGGGGACTAGCGGGGGGCACAGATACGCAGTATTTT. Translating it yields CAWSGGLAGGTDTQYF. The full variable domain, with the rest looked up from reference TRBV30 and TRBJ2-3, is SQTIHQWPATLVQPVGSPLSLECTVEGTSNPNLYWYRQAAGRGLQLLFYSVGIGQISSEVPQNLSASRPQDRQFILSSKKLLLSDSGFYLCAWSGGLAGGTDTQYFGPGTRLTVL.

This sequence joins TRBV4-1 and TRBJ2-7; 7 nucleotides match TRBD1. V shed 3 bases, J shed 0 bases, and the junction held 5 bases outside the gene matches. Germline V gene data show CDR1 as MGHRA and CDR2 as YSYEKL. This CDR3 is 15 amino acids long. The CDR3 region is CASSHRTGSSYEQYF. As DNA, the CDR3 is TGCGCCAGCAGCCATCGGACAGGAAGCTCCTACGAGCAGTACTTC.

The chain uses TRBV4-2 and TRBJ2-1; no definite D call. The CDR3 is 14 amino acids. The V gene lost 1 base and the J gene lost 8 bases, with 12 bases spanning the gap. Germline-derived CDR1 and CDR2 are LGHNA and YNFKEQ. The CDR3 sequence is CASSQGRVEDEQFF. CDR3 bases: TGTGCCAGCAGCCAAGGTCGGGTAGAGGATGAGCAGTTCTTC.

The CDR3 spells CASSPEDSLSSYEQYF. CDR3 nucleotides: TGCGCCAGCAGCCCGGAAGACAGTTTAAGCTCCTACGAGCAGTACTTC. J is TRBJ2-7 and V is TRBV5-1; maybe TRBD1 (5 bases). Trimming took off 4 bases at V and 0 bases at J, with 17 bases between the two ends. CDR3 length: 16 amino acids. Germline CDR1 SGHRS, CDR2 YFSETQ.

In its sample, this clone was seen a few times. The J gene is TRBJ2-3, the V gene TRBV10-1; D perhaps matches TRBD2 (6 bases). CDR1 WNHNN and CDR2 SYGVQD come from the germline V gene (reference sequence). Trimming stripped 0 bases from V and 4 bases from J, with 8 bases between. The CDR3 totals 14 residues. DNA for the CDR3: TGCGCCAGCAGTGAGTCTGCGGGGTCAGATACGCAGTATTTT. It yields the protein CASSESAGSDTQYF.

The chain uses TRBV5-1 and TRBJ2-1; perhaps TRBD2 as D (5 bases). The germline V gene encodes CDR1 SGHRS and CDR2 YFSETQ. V gave up 1 base and J gave up 9 bases, with 11 bases separating them. The CDR3 is 13 amino acids. In DNA, the CDR3 is TGCGCCAGCAGCTTGACGGGGATGGTTGAGCAGTTCTTC. This codes for CASSLTGMVEQFF.

The chain employs TRBV10-3 and TRBJ2-7, with a weak D call TRBD1 (6 bases). Trimming cost V 10 bases and J 1 base, with 14 bases left between them. Germline V CDR1 and CDR2: ENHRY, SYGVKD. CDR3 length equals 13 residues. CDR3 in amino acids: CATAGTPSYEQYF. The CDR3, as DNA: TGTGCCACGGCCGGGACACCTTCCTACGAGCAGTACTTC.

The V call is TRBV28, the J call TRBJ2-7, with a weak D call TRBD1 (5 bases). Trimming removed 1 base from V and 0 bases from J, with 10 bases in between. CDR3 length: 15 amino acids. CDR1 and CDR2 from the germline V gene are MDHEN and SYDVKM. CDR3 in amino acids: CASSLLDTYSYEQYF. CDR3 coding DNA: TGTGCCAGCAGTTTATTGGACACTTACTCCTACGAGCAGTACTTC.

The chain has TRBV7-2 and TRBJ2-7, with D possibly being TRBD2 (6 bases). This CDR3 is built from 15 residues. Germline CDR1 is SGHTA and CDR2 is FQGNSA. V lost 4 bases and J 6 bases, leaving 19 bases between the germline ends. The CDR3 DNA reads TGTGCCAGCAGCTCCTTTCAAAGACTAGTCTCCGAGCAGTACTTC. Translation gives CASSSFQRLVSEQYF.